These 27 T cell receptor beta chains share one sample of origin, sequenced in a study of shared clonotypes between healthy human individuals. The table came from immunoSEQ multiplex PCR; TCRdb's copy has only in-frame clones and leaves some out. Altogether roughly 2.5 million clones are present, more than 90% being singletons, with the ten largest covering around 0.15%. The sample consisted of naive CD4+ T cells sorted from blood. Documented subset: CD45RA+ positively selected. The receptors come from a man between 18 and 35 years old in good health.

V usage is TRBV7-2 and J usage is TRBJ2-6; D remains ambiguous. This CDR3 region has 15 residues. The V gene's germline CDR1 is SGHTA and CDR2 FQGNSA. The V and J ends lost 5 bases and 0 bases respectively, with 8 bases between them. In DNA form, the CDR3 reads TGTGCCAGCAGCCTCACAGCCTCTGGGGCCAACGTCCTGACTTTC. This codes for CASSLTASGANVLTF.

V gene TRBV5-4 combines with J gene TRBJ1-2; the match to TRBD1 covers 7 bases. After removal of 4 bases from V and 3 bases from J, the junction contained 9 bases not matched to a gene. The germline V gene encodes CDR1 SGHNT and CDR2 YYREEE (reference sequence). This CDR3 comprises 15 residues. The CDR3 coding sequence is TGTGCCAGCAGCCTCGGATCCGGGACAGACTATGGCTACACCTTC. It is translated as CASSLGSGTDYGYTF. Drawing the rest from reference TRBV5-4 and TRBJ1-2, the complete variable domain is ETGVTQSPTHLIKTRGQQVTLRCSSQSGHNTVSWYQQALGQGPQFIFQYYREEENGRGNFPPRFSGLQFPNYSSELNVNALELDDSALYLCASSLGSGTDYGYTFGSGTRLTVV.

This clone was counted between two and nine times. V usage is TRBV10-1 and J usage is TRBJ2-7; TRBD2 is a possible D gene (6 bases). V gave up 3 bases and J gave up 6 bases, with 12 bases separating them. Germline V gives CDR1 WNHNN, CDR2 SYGVQD (reference sequence). The CDR3 is 13 amino acids. The CDR3, as DNA: TGCGCCAGCAGTGACCATGGAGGGTCCGAGCAGTACTTC. Translated, it gives CASSDHGGSEQYF.

The rearrangement joins TRBV19 to TRBJ2-4; D is possibly TRBD1 (5 bases). The CDR3 loop spans 14 amino acids. V lost 6 bases and J 7 bases, leaving 16 bases between the germline ends. Per the germline V gene, CDR1 is LNHDA and CDR2 is SQIVND (reference sequence). CDR3: CASSRQPLGNIQYF. The CDR3 DNA is TGTGCCAGTAGCCGACAGCCCCTCGGGAACATTCAGTACTTC. The whole variable domain, filled in from reference TRBV19 and TRBJ2-4, reads DGGITQSPKYLFRKEGQNVTLSCEQNLNHDAMYWYRQDPGQGLRLIYYSQIVNDFQKGDIAEGYSVSREKKESFPLTVTSAQKNPTAFYLCASSRQPLGNIQYFGAGTRLSVL.

J is TRBJ2-2 and V is TRBV5-6; possibly TRBD2 for D (7 bases). This CDR3 contains 15 residues. Germline V CDR1 and CDR2: SGHDT, YYEEEE. Trimming removed 6 bases from V and 7 bases from J, with 19 bases in between. CDR3 region: CASIQKGGPVGELFF. The CDR3 nucleotides read TGTGCCAGCATCCAGAAGGGGGGGCCGGTCGGGGAGCTGTTTTTT.

The chain uses TRBV9 and TRBJ1-4; D gene unclear. This CDR3 has 15 amino acids. Germline CDR1 reads SGDLS; CDR2 reads YYNGEE. Trimming left V 0 bases short and J 1 base short, with 7 bases between. CDR3 amino acids: CASSVGELTNEKLFF. In DNA form, the CDR3 reads TGTGCCAGCAGCGTAGGAGAGTTAACTAATGAAAAACTGTTTTTT.

The chain combines TRBV2 with TRBJ2-5; the match to TRBD2 covers 9 bases. The V gene's germline CDR1 is SNHLY and CDR2 FYNNEI. The CDR3 runs to 15 residues. Unmatched junction bases numbered 10, after V lost 5 bases and J lost 6 bases. DNA for the CDR3: TGTGCCAGCAGTCTGTTAGCGGGGGAGCGGAAGACCCAGTACTTC. Amino acids: CASSLLAGERKTQYF.

J is TRBJ1-4 and V is TRBV18; no clear D gene. Germline-derived CDR1 and CDR2 are KGHSH and LQKENI. V gave up 5 bases and J gave up 0 bases, with 10 bases separating them. The CDR3 totals 15 residues. DNA for the CDR3: TGTGCCAGCTCATCGACCGCTGCAACTAATGAAAAACTGTTTTTT. Encoded protein: CASSSTAATNEKLFF. Using reference TRBV18 and TRBJ1-4 for the parts outside the CDR3, the full variable domain is NAGVMQNPRHLVRRRGQEARLRCSPMKGHSHVYWYRQLPEEGLKFMVYLQKENIIDESGMPKERFSAEFPKEGPSILRIQQVVRGDSAAYFCASSSTAATNEKLFFGSGTQLSVL.

This chain links TRBV6-5 with TRBJ1-1; D is uncertain. Germline CDR1 MNHEY, CDR2 SVGAGI. Trimming pared 4 bases from V and 6 bases from J, leaving 18 bases between. The CDR3 totals 15 residues. The CDR3 reads CASSSEGLGLPEAFF. The DNA for the CDR3 is TGTGCCAGCAGTTCCGAGGGCTTAGGTTTACCTGAAGCTTTCTTT.

This clone was picked up a small number of times. The chain couples TRBV2 to TRBJ2-2; D is perhaps TRBD2 (5 bases). The V gene's germline CDR1 is SNHLY and CDR2 FYNNEI. Between the trimmed V and J ends, which lost 3 bases and 0 bases, there was a span of 11 bases. The length of the CDR3 is 16 residues. The CDR3 reads CASSDWGATNTGELFF. CDR3 nucleotide sequence: TGTGCCAGCAGTGACTGGGGAGCGACGAACACCGGGGAGCTGTTTTTT.

This clone appeared a single time. The chain carries TRBV25-1 and TRBJ2-7; TRBD1 might be the D (6 bases). Between the trimmed V and J ends, which lost 7 bases and 2 bases, there was a span of 24 bases. Per the germline V gene, CDR1 is MGHDK and CDR2 is SYGVNS. The CDR3 has 17 residues. CDR3 in amino acids: CASTDRIRDKSPYEQYF. The CDR3 nucleotides are TGTGCCAGCACTGATCGAATACGGGACAAAAGTCCCTACGAGCAGTACTTC.

With regard to this clone: The germline gene is not matched at one end of the junction; a read error may be the cause. In DNA, the CDR3 is TGTGCTAGCAGCCAAACGGCGGTAGAGACCCAGTACTTC. Residues: CASSQTAVETQYF. The rearrangement joins TRBV7-7 to TRBJ2-5; D ambiguous. Germline V CDR1 and CDR2: SSHAT, FNYEAQ (reference sequence). The CDR3 sequence is 13 residues long.

This clone showed up just once. Other DNA sequences in the sample encode the same CDR3. J is TRBJ2-3 and V is TRBV7-9, with a possible D match to TRBD1 (5 bases). Germline V lookup: CDR1 SEHNR, CDR2 FQNEAQ (reference sequence). The CDR3 is 13 residues long. With 2 bases removed from V and 4 bases from J, the gap between germline ends came to 7 bases. The CDR3 loop reads CASSLMGPDTQYF. The CDR3 DNA reads TGTGCCAGCAGCTTAATGGGGCCAGATACGCAGTATTTT.

The chain employs TRBV5-1 and TRBJ1-1; TRBD1 agrees at 7 bases. CDR1 SGHRS and CDR2 YFSETQ come from the germline V gene. This CDR3 has 15 amino acids. J lost 1 base, V lost 3 bases, and 6 bases had no gene match. The CDR3 here is CASSSEQGRNTEAFF. Written as DNA, the CDR3 is TGCGCCAGCAGCTCGGAACAGGGGCGGAACACTGAAGCTTTCTTT.

The rearrangement uses TRBV2 and TRBJ1-1, with TRBD1 matching over 7 bases. CDR1 is SNHLY and CDR2 is FYNNEI in the germline V gene. J was trimmed by 1 base and V by 7 bases; bases with no gene match: 9. The CDR3 is made up of 15 amino acids. CDR3 DNA sequence: TGTGCCAGCAACCGAAGACAGGGTCAGAACACTGAAGCTTTCTTT. This sequence encodes CASNRRQGQNTEAFF.

The rearrangement joins TRBV6-1 to TRBJ1-2; D not resolved. CDR3 length equals 13 residues. Germline CDR1 and CDR2: MNHNS and SASEGT. V lost 7 bases and J 10 bases, leaving 19 bases between the germline ends. CDR3 sequence: CASTPGPPRVYTF. The CDR3 nucleotides are TGTGCCAGCACCCCAGGACCGCCTCGGGTCTACACCTTC.

This sequence joins TRBV5-1 and TRBJ2-2, with D possibly being TRBD1 or TRBD2 (5 bases each). Germline-derived CDR1 and CDR2 are SGHRS and YFSETQ. The CDR3 totals 16 residues. V was cut by 4 bases and J by 0 bases, with 13 bases left in between. CDR3 nucleotide sequence: TGCGCCAGCAGCCCCTCCGGGACGGCGAACACCGGGGAGCTGTTTTTT. As protein: CASSPSGTANTGELFF.

As for this clone: This same CDR3 is encoded by further DNA sequences in the sample. The V and J genes are TRBV11-2 and TRBJ1-3, with a tentative D call TRBD1 (6 bases). V lost 5 bases to trimming and J lost 1 base, with 18 bases between them. The CDR3 runs 17 residues. Germline CDR1 and CDR2: SGHAT and FQNNGV. The CDR3 is CASSQSPRGQSGNTIYF. The CDR3 region has the DNA TGTGCCAGCAGCCAGTCCCCGAGAGGACAGTCTGGAAACACCATATATTTT.

The chain carries TRBV6-4 and TRBJ2-1; D perhaps matches TRBD1 (6 bases). V was clipped by 5 bases and J by 9 bases, with 14 bases between them. The CDR3 loop spans 13 amino acids. In germline, CDR1 is MRHNA, CDR2 SNTAGT. DNA of the CDR3: TGTGCCAGCAGTTCGACAGGTCCCTCTGAGCAGTTCTTC. Protein product: CASSSTGPSEQFF.

CDR3 coding DNA: TGTGCCAGCGGAGAGCGGTACAATGAGCAGTTCTTC. Protein: CASGERYNEQFF. The V call is TRBV25-1, the J call TRBJ2-1, with D possibly matching TRBD2 (5 bases). The CDR3 extends over 12 amino acids. Germline V gene sequence: CDR1 MGHDK, CDR2 SYGVNS. V lost 8 bases and J 4 bases, leaving 9 bases between the germline ends.

This chain connects TRBV10-1 to TRBJ2-7; maybe TRBD2 (6 bases). This CDR3 is 16 amino acids long. With 3 bases removed from V and 0 bases from J, the gap between germline ends came to 15 bases. The germline V gene encodes CDR1 WNHNN and CDR2 SYGVQD (reference sequence). The CDR3 protein is CASSDSIVGGSYEQYF. DNA of the CDR3: TGCGCCAGCAGTGATTCTATTGTGGGGGGCTCCTACGAGCAGTACTTC.

This chain links TRBV19 with TRBJ1-3; 7 bases map to TRBD1. This CDR3 spans 15 amino acids. V was clipped by 9 bases and J by 3 bases; unmatched bases: 11. Per the germline V gene, CDR1 is LNHDA and CDR2 is SQIVND (reference sequence). The CDR3 reads CASQPQGGNGNTIYF. In nucleotides, the CDR3 is TGTGCCAGCCAACCTCAGGGGGGAAATGGAAACACCATATATTTT.

In regard to this clone: The sample has other DNA sequences that encode this CDR3 too. This CDR3 reads CASSEGQGTGELFF. DNA of the CDR3: TGTGCCAGCAGTGAGGGACAGGGCACCGGGGAGCTGTTTTTT. The chain carries TRBV2 and TRBJ2-2, with TRBD1 matching 9 bases. The CDR3 is made up of 14 amino acids. V lost 3 bases, J lost 4 bases, and 0 bases stayed unmatched. Germline assignment: CDR1 SNHLY and CDR2 FYNNEI.

This chain joins TRBV12-5 and TRBJ1-1; D possibly corresponds to TRBD1 (5 bases). In germline, CDR1 is LGHNT, CDR2 FRNRAP. The CDR3 sequence is 17 residues long. Trimming cost V 2 bases and J 6 bases, with 22 bases left between them. Written as DNA, the CDR3 is TGTGCTAGTGGTTTGAGGCCGGGGGAGTGGGCAAACGCTGAAGCTTTCTTT. Translation: CASGLRPGEWANAEAFF.

This chain uses TRBV5-1 with TRBJ2-7, with 8 bases fitting TRBD1. Germline loops: CDR1 SGHRS, CDR2 YFSETQ. Unmatched junction bases numbered 8, after V lost 4 bases and J lost 2 bases. The CDR3 is made up of 15 amino acids. CDR3 loop: CASSLGTGTTYEQYF. The CDR3 region has the DNA TGCGCCAGCAGCCTAGGGACAGGTACGACCTACGAGCAGTACTTC.

Concerning this clone: This same CDR3 is encoded by further DNA sequences in the sample. This CDR3 is CASSLQGGNQPQHF. CDR3 nucleotides: TGTGCCAGCAGTTTACAGGGGGGGAACCAGCCCCAGCATTTT. The chain couples TRBV27 to TRBJ1-5; 7 bases fit TRBD1. The germline V gene encodes CDR1 MNHEY and CDR2 SMNVEV (reference sequence). J gave up 7 bases and V 2 bases, and 5 bases lay outside the gene matches. The CDR3 has 14 amino acids.

The J gene is TRBJ1-5, the V gene TRBV5-1; possible D gene TRBD1, 5 bases. This CDR3 is 15 amino acids long. The V end was cut by 0 bases, the J end by 2 bases, with 9 bases between. From germline, CDR1 is SGHRS and CDR2 YFSETQ. The CDR3, as DNA: TGCGCCAGCAGCTTGGGGGACGTGGGCAATCAGCCCCAGCATTTT. As protein: CASSLGDVGNQPQHF. The full variable domain, rest sourced from reference TRBV5-1 and TRBJ1-5, is KAGVTQTPRYLIKTRGQQVTLSCSPISGHRSVSWYQQTPGQGLQFLFEYFSETQRNKGNFPGRFSGRQFSNSRSEMNVSTLELGDSALYLCASSLGDVGNQPQHFGDGTRLSIL.